The sequence of this T cell receptor beta chain was determined in a study of beta chain features in type 1 diabetes. This clone was picked up a small number of times. Its antigen is still unknown. As every portion of the isolated RNA was reverse transcribed, the sequencing read expressed TCRB transcripts. Naive, central memory and regulatory T cell samples produced a mean of about 4 million reads. TCRdb's copy holds only in-frame clones and misses some; the assay was immunoSEQ multiplex PCR. The sample includes hundreds of thousands of clones, over 12% of them seen just once. Blood was collected once per donor into heparin, averaging about 100 mL. Whole-study results and caveats: Moderate but significant shortening of TCRB CDR3s was recorded in all four CD4+ subsets from Type 1 diabetes patients.

This TCR was sampled from a man younger than 35 with type 1 diabetes. What was sequenced was naive CD4+ T cells from blood.

The CDR3 DNA is TGTGCCAGCAGATACGGGGCTCAAGAGACCCAGTACTTC. Translated, it gives CASRYGAQETQYF. The chain carries TRBV25-1 and TRBJ2-5; tentatively, D is TRBD1 or TRBD2 (5 bases each). Trimming stripped 6 bases from V and 2 bases from J, with 10 bases between. The CDR3 length is 13 residues. Germline CDR1 reads MGHDK; CDR2 reads SYGVNS.